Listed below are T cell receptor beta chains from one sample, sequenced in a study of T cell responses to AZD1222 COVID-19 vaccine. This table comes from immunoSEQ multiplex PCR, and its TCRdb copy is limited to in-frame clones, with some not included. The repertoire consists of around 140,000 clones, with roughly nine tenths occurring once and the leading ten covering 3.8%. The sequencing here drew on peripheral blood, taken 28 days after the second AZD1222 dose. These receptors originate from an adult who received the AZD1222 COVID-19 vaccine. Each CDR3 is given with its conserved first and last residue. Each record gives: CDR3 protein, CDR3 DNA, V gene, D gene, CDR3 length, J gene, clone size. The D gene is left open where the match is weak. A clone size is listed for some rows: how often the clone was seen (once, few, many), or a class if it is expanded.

CAISSRDTGEETQYF | TGTGCCATCAGTTCCAGGGACACTGGAGAGGAGACCCAGTACTTC | TRBV10-3 | - | 15 | TRBJ2-5 | -
CASSIRGTGFEKLFF | TGTGCCAGTAGTATCCGAGGGACAGGATTTGAAAAACTGTTTTTT | TRBV19 | TRBD1 | 15 | TRBJ1-4 | -
CASSERGARGEKLFF | TGTGCCAGCAGTGAGAGGGGGGCACGAGGTGAAAAACTGTTTTTT | TRBV25-1 | - | 15 | TRBJ1-4 | -
CASSLMGLASQETQYF | TGCGCCAGCAGCTTGATGGGACTAGCATCTCAAGAGACCCAGTACTTC | TRBV5-1 | TRBD2 | 16 | TRBJ2-5 | -
CASSLNGGDFRQPQHF | TGTGCCAGCAGCTTAAATGGGGGGGATTTTCGCCAGCCCCAGCATTTT | TRBV7-2 | - | 16 | TRBJ1-5 | few
CASSFKSSYEQYF | TGTGCCAGCAGCTTCAAAAGCTCCTACGAGCAGTACTTC | TRBV5-4 | - | 13 | TRBJ2-7 | -
CASRKMTERTGELFF | TGTGCCAGTAGGAAAATGACAGAACGCACCGGGGAGCTGTTTTTT | TRBV19 | - | 15 | TRBJ2-2 | -
CASSGLAGANEQFF | TGTGCCAGCTCGGGACTAGCGGGAGCTAATGAGCAGTTCTTC | TRBV18 | TRBD2 | 14 | TRBJ2-1 | -
CASSLKGLAGEKETQYF | TGTGCCAGCAGCTTAAAAGGGCTAGCGGGCGAAAAAGAGACCCAGTACTTC | TRBV7-2 | TRBD2 | 17 | TRBJ2-5 | -
CASSERTGNDEKLFF | TGTGCCAGCAGTGAAAGAACAGGGAACGATGAAAAACTGTTTTTT | TRBV2 | - | 15 | TRBJ1-4 | -
CASNGQGKNIQYF | TGTGCCAGCAACGGGCAGGGGAAAAACATTCAGTACTTC | TRBV2 | - | 13 | TRBJ2-4 | -
CATSDWGQGRTYGYTF | TGTGCCACCAGTGACTGGGGACAGGGGCGAACCTATGGCTACACCTTC | TRBV24-1 | TRBD1 | 16 | TRBJ1-2 | -
CASSNRPDPPGYTF | TGTGCCAGCAGCAACCGACCAGACCCCCCTGGCTACACCTTC | TRBV6-5 | - | 14 | TRBJ1-2 | -
CASSISAQPWDEQFF | TGTGCCAGTAGTATATCCGCCCAACCTTGGGATGAGCAGTTCTTC | TRBV19 | - | 15 | TRBJ2-1 | -
CASSEAEGIRGGTLFF | TGTGCCAGCAGTGAAGCGGAAGGGATCCGAGGGGGAACTCTGTTTTTT | TRBV6-1 | - | 16 | TRBJ1-4 | -
CASSPPAGGAFSGANVLTF | TGTGCCAGCTCACCACCGGCGGGGGGCGCTTTCTCTGGGGCCAACGTCCTGACTTTC | TRBV18 | TRBD2 | 19 | TRBJ2-6 | -
CASSLWAPTYEQYF | TGTGCCAGCAGCTTATGGGCCCCTACCTACGAGCAGTACTTC | TRBV7-6 | - | 14 | TRBJ2-7 | -
CAIRGVLNTEAFF | TGTGCCATCAGGGGGGTCTTGAACACTGAAGCTTTCTTT | TRBV10-3 | - | 13 | TRBJ1-1 | -
CASRSQSVALRSNTGELFF | TGTGCCAGCAGATCTCAGAGTGTGGCCTTAAGATCGAACACCGGGGAGCTGTTTTTT | TRBV2 | - | 19 | TRBJ2-2 | -
CASSSGGGRNNEQFF | TGCGCCAGCAGCTCCGGGGGGGGCCGTAACAATGAGCAGTTCTTC | TRBV5-1 | TRBD2 | 15 | TRBJ2-1 | -
CASSSPYGEQFF | TGTGCCAGCAGCTCCCCTTATGGTGAGCAGTTCTTC | TRBV7-9 | - | 12 | TRBJ2-1 | once
CASSVGGLVNFDEQFF | TGTGCCAGCAGCGTAGGGGGACTAGTAAATTTCGATGAGCAGTTCTTC | TRBV9 | TRBD2 | 16 | TRBJ2-1 | once
CASSLAPGQGTYEQYF | TGTGCCAGCAGCTTAGCCCCGGGACAGGGGACATACGAGCAGTACTTC | TRBV7-9 | TRBD1 | 16 | TRBJ2-7 | -
CASSQTSGPFDQYF | TGTGCCAGCAGCCAGACTAGCGGACCGTTCGACCAGTACTTC | TRBV7-2 | TRBD2 | 14 | TRBJ2-7 | -
CATRLAGEQFF | TGTGCCACCAGATTGGCGGGTGAGCAGTTCTTC | TRBV6-5 | - | 11 | TRBJ2-1 | -
CSASLGGWDTGELFF | TGCAGTGCTAGTCTGGGGGGCTGGGACACCGGGGAGCTGTTTTTT | TRBV20-1 | - | 15 | TRBJ2-2 | -
CASTVQGITEAFF | TGTGCCAGTACTGTACAGGGGATAACTGAAGCTTTCTTT | TRBV19 | TRBD1 | 13 | TRBJ1-1 | few
CASSFGQGVTGSF | TGTGCCAGCAGCTTCGGACAGGGGGTAACGGGAAGCTTC | TRBV5-4 | TRBD1 | 13 | TRBJ2-7 | -
CASSMYSGANVLTF | TGTGCCAGTAGTATGTATAGTGGGGCCAACGTCCTGACTTTC | TRBV19 | - | 14 | TRBJ2-6 | -
CASSIIAGVPDTQYF | TGTGCCAGCAGCATTATAGCGGGAGTCCCAGATACGCAGTATTTT | TRBV3-1/TRBV3-2 | TRBD2 | 15 | TRBJ2-3 | -
CASSETVSGNTIYF | TGCGCCAGTAGCGAGACAGTTTCTGGAAACACCATATATTTT | TRBV5-1 | - | 14 | TRBJ1-3 | -
CASSARDGEGSYNEQFF | TGTGCCAGCAGCGCACGAGATGGGGAGGGCTCTTACAATGAGCAGTTCTTC | TRBV9 | TRBD2 | 17 | TRBJ2-1 | -
CASSKDGGNTGELFF | TGTGCCAGCAGCAAAGACGGGGGGAACACCGGGGAGCTGTTTTTT | TRBV6-5 | - | 15 | TRBJ2-2 | -
CAISESVTGRNQPQHF | TGTGCCATCAGTGAGTCCGTGACAGGGCGCAATCAGCCCCAGCATTTT | TRBV10-3 | TRBD1 | 16 | TRBJ1-5 | -
CATSDRASGKGTDTQYF | TGTGCCACCAGTGATAGGGCTAGCGGGAAGGGCACAGATACGCAGTATTTT | TRBV24-1 | TRBD2 | 17 | TRBJ2-3 | -
CASSPSQGSYNEQFF | TGTGCCAGCTCACCTTCTCAGGGATCCTACAATGAGCAGTTCTTC | TRBV18 | - | 15 | TRBJ2-1 | once
CASSWGLAGASSYNEQFF | TGTGCCAGCAGTTGGGGACTAGCGGGAGCAAGCTCCTACAATGAGCAGTTCTTC | TRBV7-2 | TRBD2 | 18 | TRBJ2-1 | -
CASSLGSGGPGTEAFF | TGTGCCAGCAGCTTGGGCTCGGGGGGGCCGGGCACTGAAGCTTTCTTT | TRBV5-4 | - | 16 | TRBJ1-1 | once
CASSDLDPGPFYGYTF | TGTGCCAGCAGTGATCTAGACCCGGGACCTTTCTATGGCTACACCTTC | TRBV25-1 | - | 16 | TRBJ1-2 | few
CASSVDRVALMRGTEAFF | TGTGCCAGCAGCGTTGACAGGGTGGCCCTCATGAGGGGCACTGAAGCTTTCTTT | TRBV5-5 | TRBD1 | 18 | TRBJ1-1 | -